Listed here are 10 T cell receptor delta chains from one sample, sequenced in a study of gamma-delta chains in newborns, infants, children. TCRdb made new clone calls on the reads using CATT. The sample yields 8,000 or so delta-chain clones, approximately 3.6% seen once. Sequencing was performed on blood. These receptors came from a child who was a newborn, infant or young child, either healthy, febrile or measles-vaccinated (not recorded which).

By sample fraction, this clone is medium-sized. This chain links TRDV2 with TRDJ1, with 11 nucleotides matching TRDD3. This CDR3 region has 15 residues. Germline V gene lookup returns CDR1 GEAIGNYY and CDR2 EKD. V lost 3 bases and J lost 4; bases outside the gene matches: 6. CDR3 nucleotides: TGTGCCTGTGACGACTGGGGGATAAAAGGCGATAAACTCATCTTT. Protein product: CACDDWGIKGDKLIF.

This clone is classed as medium-sized. The chain uses TRDV2 and TRDJ3, with 10 nucleotides matching TRDD3. The CDR3 runs 19 residues. The junction had 4 bases not matched to a gene; V was cut back by 0 bases and J by 0 bases. Germline V CDR1 and CDR2: GEAIGNYY, EKD. Here the CDR3 DNA reads TGTGCCTGTGACACCGCGGCTGGGGGATACTCCTGGGACACCCGACAGATGTTTTTC. It translates to CACDTAAGGYSWDTRQMFF.

On this clone: The mismatch at residue 11 between this DNA's translation and the TCRdb protein of a much larger clone likely reflects a read error; the protein shown is translated from the DNA. Within the sample, other DNA sequences also encode this same CDR3. This sequence joins TRDV2 and TRDJ3; 11 bases agree with TRDD3. From germline, CDR1 is GEAIGNYY and CDR2 EKD. The CDR3 length is 18 residues. The CDR3 DNA reads TGTGCCTGTGACACTGGGGGATACGCCTCCCGGGACACCCGACAGATGTTTTTC. Translating it yields CACDTGGYASRDTRQMFF.

The sample holds a few counts of this clone. The rearrangement links TRDV2 to TRDJ3, with 8 bases that match TRDD3. V shed 3 bases, J shed 0 bases, and the junction held 6 bases outside the gene matches. Germline loops: CDR1 GEAIGNYY, CDR2 EKD. The CDR3 totals 18 residues. The CDR3 DNA follows: TGTGCCTGTGACGCCTGGGGGACCGGCTCCTGGGACACCCGACAGATGTTTTTC. Protein sequence: CACDAWGTGSWDTRQMFF.

This clone was seen a few times. The V gene is TRDV2, the J gene TRDJ3, with TRDD3 matching over 10 bases. The CDR3 contains 19 residues. Trimming took 3 bases from V and 0 from J; bases not matched to a gene: 7. Germline values: CDR1 GEAIGNYY, CDR2 EKD. This CDR3 is CACDPLGDVSSWDTRQMFF. CDR3 bases: TGTGCCTGTGACCCACTGGGGGATGTCAGCTCCTGGGACACCCGACAGATGTTTTTC.

This clone occurred a few times. This chain uses TRDV2 with TRDJ1; 11 nucleotides agree with TRDD3. V gave up 3 bases and J gave up 5 bases; unmatched junction bases: 7. Germline V gene sequence: CDR1 GEAIGNYY, CDR2 EKD. The CDR3 covers 15 residues. CDR3 in DNA: TGTGCCTGTGACGCCCTGGGGGATACACGAGATAAACTCATCTTT. The encoded protein is CACDALGDTRDKLIF.

By share, this clone ranks as medium-sized (0.01 to 0.1%). Other DNA sequences within the sample encode an identical CDR3. The V call is TRDV2, the J call TRDJ3, with 11 positions matching TRDD3. The ends lost 3 bases at V and 0 bases at J; junction bases unmatched: 3. The length of the CDR3 is 18 residues. The germline CDR1 and CDR2 sequences are GEAIGNYY and EKD. CDR3 sequence (DNA): TGTGCCTGTGACTTACTGGGGGATAGCTCCTGGGACACCCGACAGATGTTTTTC. Translated: CACDLLGDSSWDTRQMFF.

By share of the sample, this clone is medium-sized (0.01 to 0.1%). The CDR3 reads CACDLLEDTDKLIF. For the CDR3, the DNA is TGTGCCTGTGACTTACTGGAGGACACCGATAAACTCATCTTT. The chain carries TRDV2 and TRDJ1, with D possibly TRDD3 on 5 matching bases. This CDR3 region has 14 residues. CDR1 and CDR2 from the germline V gene are GEAIGNYY and EKD. V was trimmed by 3 bases and J by 0 bases, leaving 10 bases between them.

Comment on this clone: TCRdb assigns this DNA the protein of a much larger clone, which departs from its translation at residue 11; this likely reflects a read error, and the protein shown comes from translating the DNA. The gene calls are TRDV2 and TRDJ2, with TRDD3 matching over 12 bases. Germline-derived CDR1 and CDR2 are GEAIGNYY and EKD. The CDR3 has 14 amino acids. Written as DNA, the CDR3 is TGTGCCTGTGACATACTGGGGGATACAGCACGACTCTTCTTT. It specifies CACDILGDTARLFF.

This clone came up a few times. The chain couples TRDV2 to TRDJ3, with 9 bases matching TRDD3. This CDR3 has 19 amino acids. The J segment lost 0 bases and the V segment lost 2 bases, leaving 7 bases of the junction unmatched. Germline V gene lookup returns CDR1 GEAIGNYY and CDR2 EKD. As DNA, the CDR3 is TGTGCCTGTGACAAACTGGGGGACCTCTCCTCCTGGGACACCCGACAGATGTTTTTC. Amino acids: CACDKLGDLSSWDTRQMFF.